Presented here are 20 T cell receptor beta chains from one specimen sequenced in a study of blood T cell repertoires in COVID-19. Assay used: immunoSEQ multiplex PCR; TCRdb lists only in-frame clones, some missing. Among about 180,000 clones listed, about 82% were seen once. The specimen sequenced was peripheral blood. These receptors originate from a man aged 65 to 85 with active or convalescent COVID-19.

V usage is TRBV19 and J usage is TRBJ2-1; TRBD2 matches 13 bases. J was trimmed by 7 bases and V by 6 bases; bases with no gene match: 6. There are 15 residues in the CDR3. Germline V CDR1 and CDR2: LNHDA, SQIVND (reference sequence). The chain's CDR3 is CASSRTSGSENEQFF. In DNA form, the CDR3 reads TGTGCCAGTAGCCGGACTAGCGGGAGTGAGAATGAGCAGTTCTTC.

The chain employs TRBV5-6 and TRBJ1-2; tentative D call: TRBD1 (6 bases). The CDR3 runs 12 residues. V was cut by 5 bases and J by 5 bases, with 10 bases left in between. CDR1 is SGHDT and CDR2 is YYEEEE in the germline V gene. The CDR3, as DNA: TGTGCCAGCAGTGGGACAAATTATGGCTACACCTTC. Translated, it gives CASSGTNYGYTF.

CDR3 in DNA: TGCGCCAGCAGCCAAGCCAGACAGCCCTACAATGAGCAGTTCTTC. It encodes CASSQARQPYNEQFF. This rearrangement joins TRBV4-1 to TRBJ2-1, with a weak D call TRBD1 (5 bases). Germline V gives CDR1 MGHRA, CDR2 YSYEKL. The CDR3 is made up of 15 amino acids. V was pared by 1 base and J by 2 bases, with 9 bases between.

The chain uses TRBV10-2 and TRBJ2-3; perhaps TRBD1 as D (5 bases). The CDR3 loop spans 18 amino acids. CDR1 WSHSY and CDR2 SAAADI come from the germline V gene. V lost 1 base and J lost 0, with 17 bases in between. The CDR3: CASSEWPLRTTSTDTQYF. The CDR3, as DNA: TGCGCCAGCAGTGAGTGGCCCCTGAGGACAACTAGCACAGATACGCAGTATTTT.

The CDR3: CASGKGEQYF. Written as DNA, the CDR3 is TGTGCCAGTGGGAAGGGGGAGCAGTACTTC. The chain employs TRBV27 and TRBJ2-7, with D perhaps matching TRBD1 (5 bases). CDR1 is MNHEY, CDR2 SMNVEV, per germline (reference sequence). The V end lost 9 bases, the J end lost 7 bases, and 10 bases lay between the germline ends. The CDR3 totals 10 residues.

This chain uses TRBV1 with TRBJ1-2; the table's D gene call, TRBD1, was not cross checked with the DNA. TRBV1 is noted as a pseudogene. CDR3 size: 14 residues. CDR3 region: CTSSLIDRGYGYTF. The DNA for the CDR3 is TGCACCAGCAGCCTAATAGACAGGGGGTATGGCTACACCTTC.

J is TRBJ2-5 and V is TRBV5-4; the match to TRBD2 covers 9 bases. J was trimmed by 4 bases and V by 0 bases; bases with no gene match: 4. The germline V gene encodes CDR1 SGHNT and CDR2 YYREEE (reference sequence). CDR3 length equals 15 residues. In DNA, the CDR3 is TGTGCCAGCAGCTTGGAGGAGCGGGGGGCAGAGACCCAGTACTTC. It translates to CASSLEERGAETQYF.

The chain recombines TRBV2 with TRBJ2-3, with 9 bases fitting TRBD2. V trimming: 7 bases; J trimming: 4 bases; junction bases outside the gene matches: 3. In germline, CDR1 is SNHLY, CDR2 FYNNEI. CDR3 length equals 13 residues. For the CDR3, the DNA is TGTGCCAGCAAGCGGGAGGTCTCAGATACGCAGTATTTT. It codes for CASKREVSDTQYF.

The chain couples TRBV6-1 to TRBJ2-5, with 9 bases identical to TRBD2. The CDR3 spans 14 residues. V shed 0 bases, J shed 4 bases, and the junction held 0 bases outside the gene matches. CDR1 is MNHNS, CDR2 SASEGT, per germline. This CDR3 reads CASSEASGRETQYF. CDR3 nucleotide sequence: TGTGCCAGCAGTGAAGCTAGCGGGAGAGAGACCCAGTACTTC.

V and J are TRBV7-2 and TRBJ1-1; possibly TRBD1 for D (5 bases). CDR3 size: 15 residues. The germline V gene has CDR1 SGHTA and CDR2 FQGNSA. V shed 5 bases and J shed 3 bases, with 16 bases lying between them. CDR3 DNA sequence: TGTGCCAGCAGCCTCGAACAGGTTCAATACACTGAAGCTTTCTTT. Encoded protein: CASSLEQVQYTEAFF.

This clone has more than one count but fewer than ten. CDR3 region: CASSARQGSNTEAFF. CDR3 DNA: TGTGCCAGCTCAGCTAGACAGGGGTCGAACACTGAAGCTTTCTTT. This chain links TRBV18 with TRBJ1-1; 8 bases match TRBD1. V lost 5 bases, J lost 1 base, and 6 bases stayed unmatched. In germline, CDR1 is KGHSH, CDR2 LQKENI. The length of the CDR3 is 15 residues.

The V and J genes are TRBV3-1 (or the pseudogene TRBV3-2) and TRBJ1-4, with D unresolved. In germline, CDR1 is LGHDT, CDR2 YNNKEL (reference sequence). The length of the CDR3 is 14 residues. The V end was cut by 1 base, the J end by 7 bases, with 10 bases between. The DNA for the CDR3 is TGTGCCAGCAGCCAAGTACTGGTTGGTGAAAAACTGTTTTTT. Translated, it gives CASSQVLVGEKLFF.

The sample holds a few counts of this clone. This chain uses TRBV19 with TRBJ1-2; TRBD1 agrees at 8 bases. V was clipped by 8 bases and J by 7 bases; unmatched bases: 12. The CDR3 runs 14 residues. Germline loops: CDR1 LNHDA, CDR2 SQIVND (reference sequence). The CDR3 DNA sequence: TGTGCCAGTGGGGACAGGTTAAGCTTTCCTGGCTACACCTTC. This translates into CASGDRLSFPGYTF. Looking up the rest from reference TRBV19 and TRBJ1-2 gives the full variable domain: DGGITQSPKYLFRKEGQNVTLSCEQNLNHDAMYWYRQDPGQGLRLIYYSQIVNDFQKGDIAEGYSVSREKKESFPLTVTSAQKNPTAFYLCASGDRLSFPGYTFGSGTRLTVV.

V is TRBV27 and J is TRBJ2-1; D is ambiguous. The germline gives CDR1 MNHEY, CDR2 SMNVEV (reference sequence). With 8 bases removed from V and 7 bases from J, the gap between germline ends came to 3 bases. The CDR3 spans 9 residues. The CDR3 region is CASPNEQFF. The CDR3 nucleotides are TGTGCCAGCCCTAATGAGCAGTTCTTC.

The V gene is TRBV11-2, the J gene TRBJ2-7; tentative D call: TRBD1 (6 bases). Germline CDR1 SGHAT, CDR2 FQNNGV. V shed 0 bases and J shed 5 bases, with 14 bases lying between them. The CDR3 runs to 15 residues. CDR3 amino acids: CASSLDQVRGNEQYF. The CDR3 DNA is TGTGCCAGCAGCTTAGATCAGGTTAGGGGGAACGAGCAGTACTTC.

CDR3: CASSGYGTGVLETQYF. CDR3 coding DNA: TGTGCCAGCAGTGGGTACGGGACAGGAGTTTTGGAGACCCAGTACTTC. The rearrangement joins TRBV14 to TRBJ2-5; 8 bases align to TRBD1. Looked up from germline, CDR1 is SGHDN and CDR2 is FVKESK. The CDR3 covers 16 residues. Losses at the gene ends were 6 bases for V and 5 bases for J; bases not matched to a gene: 14.

The chain combines TRBV25-1 with TRBJ1-2, with TRBD1 as a possible D gene (6 bases). This CDR3 region has 16 residues. The germline V and J ends were trimmed by 1 base and 5 bases, with 17 bases remaining between them. Germline CDR1 and CDR2: MGHDK and SYGVNS. DNA for the CDR3: TGTGCCAGCAGTGAATTTGCGGGGGCCGATGTTTATGGCTACACCTTC. Translating it yields CASSEFAGADVYGYTF.

This clone was seen a single time. The chain couples TRBV5-4 to TRBJ2-5; D remains ambiguous. This CDR3 is built from 13 residues. Trimming took 4 bases from V and 1 from J, leaving 8 bases between them. CDR1 is SGHNT, CDR2 YYREEE, per germline (reference sequence). The CDR3 sequence is CASSLDFQETQYF. The CDR3 DNA reads as TGTGCCAGCAGCCTAGACTTCCAAGAGACCCAGTACTTC.

The gene calls are TRBV12-3 or TRBV12-4 and TRBJ1-1, with D unclear. The CDR3 is made up of 13 amino acids. V was cut by 3 bases and J by 3 bases, with 8 bases left in between. DNA for the CDR3: TGTGCCAGCAGTTTCTCAGGATACACTGAAGCTTTCTTT. Translation gives CASSFSGYTEAFF.

The genes are TRBV19 and TRBJ1-5; a possible D gene is TRBD1 (6 bases). Germline loops: CDR1 LNHDA, CDR2 SQIVND (reference sequence). V dropped 9 bases and J dropped 1 base, with 13 bases sitting between them. The length of the CDR3 is 14 residues. The CDR3 here is CASTSGASNQPQHF. In DNA, the CDR3 is TGTGCCAGCACTTCAGGGGCCAGCAATCAGCCCCAGCATTTT. The variable domain in full, completed from reference TRBV19 and TRBJ1-5, reads DGGITQSPKYLFRKEGQNVTLSCEQNLNHDAMYWYRQDPGQGLRLIYYSQIVNDFQKGDIAEGYSVSREKKESFPLTVTSAQKNPTAFYLCASTSGASNQPQHFGDGTRLSIL.